The clone carrying this TCR beta chain came up many times. This sample was included in a study of T cells in Graves' hyperthyroidism and ophthalmopathy. TCR beta CDR3 regions were amplified from RNA. Using the HTBI primer set, a first-round RT-PCR was run on the TCR CDR3. MiXCR, applied by TCRdb to the multiplex PCR reads, yields one record per CDR3 protein. The sample has roughly 200,000 distinct CDR3 sequences, approximately 20% seen once. Each diagnosis drew on symptoms, thyroxine, TRAb, thyroid ultrasound and orbital computed tomography findings. The receptor was isolated from a man aged 35 to 55 with Graves' hyperthyroidism. Sequencing was performed on blood.

As DNA, the CDR3 is TGTGCCAGCAGTCTGGGACTAGCTCCAGATACGCAGTATTTT. Translated: CASSLGLAPDTQYF. This chain joins TRBV7-2 and TRBJ2-3; 9 nucleotides line up with TRBD2. J was trimmed by 4 bases and V by 6 bases; bases with no gene match: 5. CDR3 length equals 14 residues. The germline CDR1 and CDR2 sequences are SGHTA and FQGNSA.